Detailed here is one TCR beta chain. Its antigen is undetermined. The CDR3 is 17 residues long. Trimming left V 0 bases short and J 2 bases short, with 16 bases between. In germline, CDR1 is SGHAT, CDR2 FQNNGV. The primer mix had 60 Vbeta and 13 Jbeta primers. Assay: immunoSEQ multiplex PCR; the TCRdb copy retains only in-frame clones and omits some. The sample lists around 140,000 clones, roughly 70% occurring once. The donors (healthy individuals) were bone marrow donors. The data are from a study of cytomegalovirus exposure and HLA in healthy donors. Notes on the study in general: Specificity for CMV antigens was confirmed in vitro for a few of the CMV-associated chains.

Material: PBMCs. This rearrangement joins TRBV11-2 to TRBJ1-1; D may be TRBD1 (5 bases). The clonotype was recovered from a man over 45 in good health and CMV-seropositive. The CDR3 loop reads CASSLEKFPGVNTEAFF. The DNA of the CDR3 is TGTGCCAGCAGCTTAGAAAAGTTCCCGGGGGTTAACACTGAAGCTTTCTTT.